The 28 T cell receptor beta chains presented below share a single source sample, sequenced in a study of T-cell reconstitution after alpha-beta-depleted transplantation in children (dated by TCRdb to the mid-2010s). Library prep was done by PCR. The sequencer listed for this sample is Illumina HiSeq 2500. Molecular barcoding was employed in the preparation of TCR libraries, with unique molecular identifiers being used to normalize TCRbeta repertoire quantification. Starting from the raw public reads, TCRdb applied fastp trimming at Q25, assembled clones with MiXCR and retained in-frame beta chains. Each record represents a unique CDR3 protein, reported with the most common genes and DNA among its rows. Counted in this sample were approximately 350,000 distinct CDR3 sequences; 15% to 20% of them appeared once. The top ten clones comprise roughly two fifths of the sample. The treatment or condition label corresponds to: allogeneic hematopoietic cell transplantation with graft depleted of TCRalphabeta T cells and CD19 B cells.

This specimen consisted of PBMCs, mostly from graft donor cells, obtained 360 days after TCRalphabeta/CD19-depleted stem cell transplant. The source of these receptors is a male patient aged 2 to 9 who had a stem cell transplant for acute lymphoblastic leukemia, so the T cells may come from the graft donor.

This clonotype was counted ten times or more. CDR3 region: CATSTGDTQYF. In DNA form, the CDR3 reads TGTGCCACCAGCACCGGAGATACGCAGTATTTT. V is TRBV24-1 and J is TRBJ2-3; D is undetermined. V shed 7 bases and J shed 5 bases, with 6 bases lying between them. CDR1 and CDR2 (germline): KGHDR, SFDVKD. This CDR3 comprises 11 residues.

This clonotype was recorded many times. J is TRBJ2-7 and V is TRBV9, with D perhaps TRBD2 (5 bases). V gave up 0 bases and J gave up 2 bases, with 9 bases separating them. The CDR3 loop spans 14 amino acids. CDR1 is SGDLS and CDR2 is YYNGEE in the germline V gene. The CDR3 bases are TGTGCCAGCAGCGTAGATTACGGGACCTACGAGCAGTACTTC. As protein: CASSVDYGTYEQYF.

V and J are TRBV29-1 and TRBJ2-7, with 11 positions matching TRBD1. Per germline, CDR1 SQVTM and CDR2 ANQGSEA. The J segment lost 3 bases and the V segment lost 7 bases, leaving 5 bases of the junction unmatched. The CDR3 has 13 amino acids. CDR3 protein: CSARTGGNYEQYF. Here the CDR3 DNA reads TGCAGCGCCAGGACAGGGGGCAACTACGAGCAGTACTTC.

This clonotype was observed a few times. The chain's CDR3 is CASSAFLSGANVLTF. The CDR3 DNA sequence: TGCGCCAGCAGCGCCTTCCTCTCTGGGGCCAACGTCCTGACTTTC. The chain uses TRBV5-1 and TRBJ2-6; D not certain. Germline CDR1 SGHRS, CDR2 YFSETQ. Trimming shortened V by 4 bases and J by 0 bases, and 8 bases separated the two germline ends. The CDR3 has 15 amino acids.

This clonotype has ten or more counts. The gene calls are TRBV6-1 and TRBJ2-3; TRBD1 or TRBD2 may be the D gene (6 bases each). The CDR3 runs 14 residues. Germline V gene data show CDR1 as MNHNS and CDR2 as SASEGT. Trimming cost V 8 bases and J 3 bases, with 15 bases left between them. The CDR3 DNA sequence: TGTGCCAGCTTACCCCGGAGGGGGACAGATACGCAGTATTTT. Translating gives CASLPRRGTDTQYF.

Only a few counts were recorded for this clonotype. CDR3 protein: CASSLSWLSFEQYF. The CDR3, as DNA: TGTGCCAGCAGTTTATCCTGGCTAAGTTTCGAGCAGTACTTC. The rearrangement uses TRBV27 and TRBJ2-7; D ambiguous. The germline V and J ends were trimmed by 0 bases and 6 bases, with 12 bases remaining between them. The V gene's germline CDR1 is MNHEY and CDR2 SMNVEV (reference sequence). The CDR3 is made up of 14 amino acids.

The V gene is TRBV20-1, the J gene TRBJ1-4, with no clear D. Trimming cost V 2 bases and J 6 bases, with 7 bases left between them. Germline CDR1 reads DFQATT; CDR2 reads SNEGSKA (reference sequence). CDR3 length equals 12 residues. The CDR3 DNA reads as TGCAGTGCTAGATCGGACGATGAAAAACTGTTTTTT. Its protein is CSARSDDEKLFF.

The chain recombines TRBV27 with TRBJ1-5; a weak D match, TRBD1 (5 bases). The V end lost 3 bases, the J end lost 6 bases, and 12 bases lay between the germline ends. Looked up from germline, CDR1 is MNHEY and CDR2 is SMNVEV (reference sequence). The CDR3 spans 14 residues. CDR3 residues: CASSFGGSVQPQHF. The DNA for the CDR3 is TGTGCCAGCAGTTTCGGGGGATCGGTTCAGCCCCAGCATTTT.

The V gene is TRBV5-1, the J gene TRBJ2-3, with TRBD1 matching 8 bases. CDR1 SGHRS and CDR2 YFSETQ come from the germline V gene. The CDR3 is made up of 14 amino acids. V trimming: 2 bases; J trimming: 4 bases; junction bases outside the gene matches: 3. The CDR3 loop reads CASSFGQGSDTQYF. The CDR3, as DNA: TGCGCCAGCAGCTTTGGACAGGGATCAGATACGCAGTATTTT.

The chain recombines TRBV10-3 with TRBJ2-7; tentatively, D is TRBD2 (5 bases). This CDR3 contains 14 residues. Germline V gene sequence: CDR1 ENHRY, CDR2 SYGVKD. The V end lost 2 bases, the J end lost 4 bases, and 12 bases lay between the germline ends. The CDR3 is CAISEPGRNYEQYF. CDR3 sequence (DNA): TGTGCCATCAGTGAGCCGGGGAGAAATTACGAGCAGTACTTC.

This clonotype was seen many times. The CDR3 is CASSYSLPPQGEDTQYF. The CDR3 coding sequence is TGTGCCAGCAGTTACAGCCTGCCCCCACAGGGAGAAGATACGCAGTATTTT. V and J are TRBV6-5 and TRBJ2-3, with TRBD1 as a possible D gene (6 bases). The CDR3 consists of 17 residues. Trimming shortened V by 2 bases and J by 5 bases, and 20 bases separated the two germline ends. Germline loops: CDR1 MNHEY, CDR2 SVGAGI.

The V call is TRBV16, the J call TRBJ2-3, with D possibly being TRBD1 (6 bases). The germline V gene has CDR1 KGHSY and CDR2 FQNENV. The CDR3 totals 14 residues. V lost 0 bases to trimming and J lost 8 bases, with 12 bases between them. As DNA, the CDR3 is TGTGCCAGCAGCCAATCGTGGGGGCAAGCTACGCAGTATTTT. Its translation: CASSQSWGQATQYF.

The chain carries TRBV21-1 and TRBJ2-7; the listed D gene, TRBD2, was not tested against the DNA. TRBV21-1 is annotated as a pseudogene. This CDR3 contains 16 residues. As DNA, the CDR3 is TGTGCCAGCAGCTCGCTAACTAGCGACAACACCTACGAGCAGTACTTC. Encoded protein: CASSSLTSDNTYEQYF.

The rearrangement joins TRBV28 to TRBJ2-7; 10 bases line up with TRBD2. Germline V CDR1 and CDR2: MDHEN, SYDVKM. After removal of 2 bases from V and 4 bases from J, the junction contained 20 bases not matched to a gene. The CDR3 totals 20 residues. This CDR3 is CASSLRTTAYTSGTLYEQYF. The DNA for the CDR3 is TGTGCCAGCAGTTTACGGACAACCGCTTATACTAGCGGGACCCTTTACGAGCAGTACTTC.

The chain recombines TRBV28 with TRBJ2-3; D is ambiguous. Trimming pared 10 bases from V and 0 bases from J, leaving 17 bases between. From germline, CDR1 is MDHEN and CDR2 SYDVKM. The CDR3 contains 15 residues. The CDR3 nucleotides read TGTGCCACCACCCCAGCTAGAAGAAGCACAGATACGCAGTATTTT. Translation: CATTPARRSTDTQYF.

This clonotype was picked up a small number of times. The gene calls are TRBV12-3 or TRBV12-4 and TRBJ1-5, with a weak D call TRBD1 (6 bases). Between the trimmed V and J ends, which lost 5 bases and 2 bases, there was a span of 16 bases. This CDR3 has 16 residues. The CDR3 loop is CASSDLRGVGNQPQHF. DNA of the CDR3: TGTGCCAGCAGTGACCTCAGGGGCGTCGGCAATCAGCCCCAGCATTTT.

This clonotype turned up a few times. The V and J genes are TRBV9 and TRBJ2-7, with a tentative D call TRBD1 (6 bases). The CDR3 has 13 residues. The V end was cut by 1 base, the J end by 7 bases, with 12 bases between. The germline CDR1 and CDR2 sequences are SGDLS and YYNGEE. The CDR3 bases are TGTGCCAGCAGCGTATCAGGGGCGAAAGAGCAGTACTTC. Protein: CASSVSGAKEQYF.

This clonotype has only a few counts. This chain links TRBV20-1 with TRBJ2-7; weak D call: TRBD2 (5 bases). V gave up 0 bases and J gave up 4 bases, with 7 bases separating them. CDR3 length: 12 amino acids. CDR1 is DFQATT, CDR2 SNEGSKA, per germline (reference sequence). CDR3: CSARDGLYEQYF. The CDR3 DNA reads TGCAGTGCTAGAGATGGACTTTACGAGCAGTACTTC.

V and J are TRBV30 and TRBJ1-2, with D possibly TRBD1 on 5 matching bases. This CDR3 spans 15 amino acids. Trimming removed 2 bases from V and 2 bases from J, with 15 bases in between. CDR1 is GTSNPN, CDR2 SVGIG, per germline (reference sequence). The CDR3 DNA sequence: TGTGCCTGGAGTAAGGGTTCAGGGAGGAACTATGGCTACACCTTC. This codes for CAWSKGSGRNYGYTF.

This clonotype was observed a few times. The chain recombines TRBV28 with TRBJ2-3; TRBD2 aligns across 9 bases. Germline assignment: CDR1 MDHEN and CDR2 SYDVKM. The CDR3 spans 22 residues. The ends lost 4 bases at V and 0 bases at J; junction bases unmatched: 23. The CDR3 is CASSYAPFQSQLAGYSTDTQYF. DNA for the CDR3: TGTGCCAGCAGTTATGCCCCTTTCCAGAGTCAACTAGCGGGCTATAGCACAGATACGCAGTATTTT.

This clonotype appeared a few times. This chain's CDR3 is CASSLEVRGLLAPNEQFF. The CDR3 bases are TGTGCCAGCAGCTTAGAGGTCAGGGGGTTACTAGCGCCCAATGAGCAGTTCTTC. This sequence joins TRBV11-1 and TRBJ2-1; D is perhaps TRBD1 or TRBD2 (7 bases each). The CDR3 sequence is 18 residues long. CDR1 is SGHAT, CDR2 FQDESV, per germline (reference sequence). The ends were cut back, 1 base at V and 6 bases at J, with 22 bases in the middle.

This clonotype has at least ten counts. The chain employs TRBV12-3 or TRBV12-4 and TRBJ2-1; D gene unclear. This CDR3 contains 14 residues. Trimming took off 7 bases at V and 6 bases at J, with 16 bases between the two ends. CDR3 protein: CASTSSQVSNEQFF. The CDR3 DNA reads TGTGCCAGCACCTCCTCTCAGGTCAGCAATGAGCAGTTCTTC.

This clonotype was detected a few times. The V call is TRBV4-1, the J call TRBJ2-1, with D hard to call. Germline V gives CDR1 MGHRA, CDR2 YSYEKL. Trimming removed 1 base from V and 9 bases from J, with 10 bases in between. The length of the CDR3 is 13 residues. CDR3 residues: CASSQVYGSEQFF. For the CDR3, the DNA is TGCGCCAGCAGCCAAGTGTACGGAAGTGAGCAGTTCTTC.

This clonotype was seen only a few times. This sequence joins TRBV29-1 and TRBJ1-1, with 8 bases lining up with TRBD1. This CDR3 contains 13 residues. The V segment lost 7 bases and the J segment 1 base; nucleotides outside the gene matches: 5. Looked up from germline, CDR1 is SQVTM and CDR2 is ANQGSEA. The CDR3 coding sequence is TGCAGCGCCTCCAGGGGGCAGAACACTGAAGCTTTCTTT. This codes for CSASRGQNTEAFF.

This clonotype has just a few counts. V is TRBV7-2 and J is TRBJ2-3, with D possibly being TRBD2 (7 bases). This CDR3 has 17 residues. V gave up 2 bases and J gave up 2 bases, with 17 bases separating them. Per germline, CDR1 SGHTA and CDR2 FQGNSA. Here the CDR3 reads CASSLMIGGGLTDTQYF. The CDR3 DNA follows: TGTGCCAGCAGCTTAATGATAGGGGGAGGGCTCACAGATACGCAGTATTTT.

A few counts support this clonotype. The V gene is TRBV10-3, the J gene TRBJ2-2; 8 bases match TRBD2. The CDR3 covers 15 residues. Germline V CDR1 and CDR2: ENHRY, SYGVKD. V lost 2 bases, J lost 8 bases, and 7 bases stayed unmatched. As DNA, the CDR3 is TGTGCCATCAGTGAGCCGGGACTAGACAGTGGGGAGCTGTTTTTT. Translation: CAISEPGLDSGELFF.

This clonotype was detected only a few times. The rearrangement uses TRBV29-1 and TRBJ2-2, with D hard to call. The CDR3 has 13 residues. Trimming removed 4 bases from V and 0 bases from J, with 6 bases in between. Per the germline V gene, CDR1 is SQVTM and CDR2 is ANQGSEA. Here the CDR3 reads CSVALTNTGELFF. The CDR3 DNA follows: TGCAGCGTTGCACTAACGAACACCGGGGAGCTGTTTTTT.

The chain is built from TRBV24-1 and TRBJ2-3; 12 positions agree with TRBD2. The CDR3 extends over 17 amino acids. With V trimmed by 3 bases and J by 2 bases, 5 bases remained unmatched. Germline V gives CDR1 KGHDR, CDR2 SFDVKD. The CDR3 loop reads CATSDETSGRVTDTQYF. The CDR3 bases are TGTGCCACCAGTGATGAGACTAGCGGGAGAGTCACAGATACGCAGTATTTT.